The 23 T cell receptor beta chains given below trace back to one sample, sequenced in a study of neurological immune-mediated disorders. TCRdb reanalysed the 5' RACE reads using MiXCR and keeps one entry per CDR3 protein. The sample records 26,000 or so distinct CDR3 sequences, approximately 6.6% being singletons. The specimen sequenced was PBMCs. These receptors came from a woman between 50 and 59 years old in good health.

This clonotype was found many times. The rearrangement links TRBV19 to TRBJ2-2; no firm D call. This CDR3 region has 13 residues. Trimming stripped 2 bases from V and 5 bases from J, with 6 bases between. Germline CDR1 LNHDA, CDR2 SQIVND (reference sequence). The CDR3 DNA reads as TGTGCCAGTAGTATACGGAGAACCGGGGAGCTGTTTTTT. This sequence encodes CASSIRRTGELFF.

The chain has TRBV5-1 and TRBJ1-1; maybe TRBD1 (6 bases). Germline CDR1 SGHRS, CDR2 YFSETQ. This CDR3 is built from 15 residues. Trimming took off 0 bases at V and 4 bases at J, with 13 bases between the two ends. CDR3 sequence reads: CASSLAIQGFTEAFF. The CDR3 nucleotides are TGCGCCAGCAGCTTGGCCATACAGGGCTTCACTGAAGCTTTCTTT.

The sample holds many counts of this clonotype. The chain is built from TRBV20-1 and TRBJ2-7; D gene ambiguous. In germline, CDR1 is DFQATT, CDR2 SNEGSKA (reference sequence). The V end lost 4 bases, the J end lost 0 bases, and 7 bases lay between the germline ends. The CDR3 consists of 12 residues. The CDR3 nucleotides are TGCAGTGCTACCCTGAGCTCCTACGAGCAGTACTTC. It is translated as CSATLSSYEQYF.

This clonotype is judged medium-sized (0.01 to 0.1%). J is TRBJ1-2 and V is TRBV5-1, with TRBD1 identical over 10 bases. CDR3 length: 15 residues. Germline CDR1 reads SGHRS; CDR2 reads YFSETQ. V lost 2 bases, J lost 8 bases, and 9 bases stayed unmatched. The CDR3 protein is CASSLGTGEYGGYTF. CDR3 sequence (DNA): TGCGCCAGCAGCTTAGGGACAGGGGAATATGGGGGCTACACCTTC.

This clonotype was counted ten times or more. V gene TRBV28 combines with J gene TRBJ2-3; the match to TRBD2 covers 8 bases. Germline values: CDR1 MDHEN, CDR2 SYDVKM. The CDR3 is made up of 15 amino acids. The V gene end was trimmed by 3 bases and the J gene end by 1 base; junction bases not matched to a gene: 3. The CDR3 DNA is TGTGCCAGCAGTTTTAGCGGGATGGGCACAGATACGCAGTATTTT. Translating it yields CASSFSGMGTDTQYF.

This clonotype was counted at least ten times. The chain is built from TRBV14 and TRBJ1-1; D gene unclear. V gave up 0 bases and J gave up 0 bases, with 11 bases separating them. The CDR3 is made up of 16 amino acids. Germline-derived CDR1 and CDR2 are SGHDN and FVKESK. The CDR3 is CASSQDLRGLNTEAFF. The CDR3 DNA is TGTGCCAGCAGCCAAGATTTACGGGGTTTGAACACTGAAGCTTTCTTT.

Many counts were recorded for this clonotype. This CDR3 reads CSVPMSDTQYF. The CDR3 coding sequence is TGCAGTGTTCCAATGTCAGATACGCAGTATTTT. The rearrangement joins TRBV20-1 to TRBJ2-3; D uncertain. The germline V gene has CDR1 DFQATT and CDR2 SNEGSKA (reference sequence). This CDR3 is built from 11 residues. Between the trimmed V and J ends, which lost 7 bases and 4 bases, there was a span of 9 bases.

This clonotype was detected ten times or more. V gene TRBV7-9 combines with J gene TRBJ1-6, with 7 nucleotides matching TRBD1. CDR3 length: 14 residues. With V trimmed by 5 bases and J by 7 bases, 5 bases remained unmatched. The V gene's germline CDR1 is SEHNR and CDR2 FQNEAQ (reference sequence). CDR3: CASSQTGNNSPLHF. The CDR3 DNA reads as TGTGCCAGCAGCCAGACAGGGAACAATTCACCCCTCCACTTT.

This clonotype has a count of ten or more. The V and J genes are TRBV7-9 and TRBJ1-1; the D is unclear. Trimming cost V 1 base and J 1 base, with 4 bases left between them. Germline assignment: CDR1 SEHNR and CDR2 FQNEAQ (reference sequence). The CDR3 is 13 residues long. CDR3 region: CASSLEANTEAFF. In DNA form, the CDR3 reads TGTGCCAGCAGCTTAGAAGCGAACACTGAAGCTTTCTTT.

This clonotype appeared many times. The V call is TRBV27, the J call TRBJ1-5, with a possible D match to TRBD1 (6 bases). Germline lookup yields CDR1 MNHEY and CDR2 SMNVEV (reference sequence). This CDR3 has 14 amino acids. The germline V and J ends were trimmed by 3 bases and 4 bases, with 10 bases remaining between them. DNA of the CDR3: TGTGCCAGCAGTTTTGGGGGGCTGAATCAGCCCCAGCATTTT. It encodes CASSFGGLNQPQHF.

This clonotype has at least ten counts. The CDR3 spells CASSLALSGDEKLFF. The CDR3 coding sequence is TGTGCCAGCAGCTTAGCGCTATCCGGGGATGAAAAACTGTTTTTT. The chain joins TRBV7-9 to TRBJ1-4; D remains ambiguous. The germline V gene has CDR1 SEHNR and CDR2 FQNEAQ (reference sequence). Trimming took off 0 bases at V and 6 bases at J, with 11 bases between the two ends. This CDR3 comprises 15 residues.

In its sample, this clonotype was seen many times. The chain combines TRBV7-9 with TRBJ2-7, with unresolved D. The CDR3 totals 12 residues. The V gene's germline CDR1 is SEHNR and CDR2 FQNEAQ (reference sequence). The V end was cut by 3 bases, the J end by 3 bases, with 6 bases between. CDR3 sequence reads: CASSFDHYEQYF. The CDR3 coding sequence is TGTGCCAGCAGCTTCGACCACTACGAGCAGTACTTC.

This clonotype appeared many times. The rearrangement joins TRBV9 to TRBJ1-1; TRBD1 matches 7 bases. CDR1 is SGDLS, CDR2 YYNGEE, per germline. The CDR3 length is 15 residues. V was clipped by 4 bases and J by 11 bases; unmatched bases: 17. As DNA, the CDR3 is TGTGCCAGCAGCCCAACGATCGACAGGGAGGGTTACGCTTTCTTT. Protein product: CASSPTIDREGYAFF.

In this sample, this clonotype turned up many times. The V call is TRBV7-6, the J call TRBJ2-7, with D perhaps TRBD1 or TRBD2 (5 bases each). Trimming stripped 6 bases from V and 3 bases from J, with 24 bases between. CDR3 length: 17 residues. Germline CDR1 and CDR2: SGHVS and FNYEAQ. CDR3 region: CASSYPNSGTQDYEQYF. CDR3 DNA sequence: TGTGCCAGCAGTTACCCTAACTCCGGGACCCAAGACTACGAGCAGTACTTC.

The chain is built from TRBV20-1 and TRBJ2-7; TRBD2 aligns across 14 bases. Losses at the gene ends were 7 bases for V and 2 bases for J; bases not matched to a gene: 4. Looked up from germline, CDR1 is DFQATT and CDR2 is SNEGSKA (reference sequence). The CDR3 runs to 14 residues. CDR3 loop: CSVPTSGGAYEQYF. CDR3 coding DNA: TGCAGTGTCCCGACTAGCGGGGGGGCCTACGAGCAGTACTTC.

This clonotype was observed at least ten times. The chain employs TRBV10-3 and TRBJ1-6; D is unclear. V was trimmed by 2 bases and J by 4 bases, leaving 6 bases between them. The CDR3 is 14 amino acids. The V gene's germline CDR1 is ENHRY and CDR2 SYGVKD. The CDR3 loop reads CAISEMGYNSPLHF. In DNA, the CDR3 is TGTGCCATCAGTGAGATGGGATATAATTCACCCCTCCACTTT.

There are many counts of this clonotype. V is TRBV5-1 and J is TRBJ2-5, with D tentatively TRBD1 (5 bases). The CDR3 is made up of 14 amino acids. The germline CDR1 and CDR2 sequences are SGHRS and YFSETQ. Trimming pared 2 bases from V and 0 bases from J, leaving 8 bases between. CDR3 nucleotides: TGCGCCAGCAGCTTCTCAGGGTACCAAGAGACCCAGTACTTC. Translated: CASSFSGYQETQYF.

By share, this clonotype counts as medium-sized. V is TRBV20-1 and J is TRBJ2-3; D is unclear. The V end was cut by 0 bases, the J end by 1 base, with 14 bases between. CDR3 length: 16 residues. The V gene's germline CDR1 is DFQATT and CDR2 SNEGSKA (reference sequence). The CDR3 sequence is CSARDKTAEGTDTQYF. The CDR3, as DNA: TGCAGTGCTAGAGATAAGACCGCAGAGGGCACAGATACGCAGTATTTT.

This clonotype was found many times. The gene calls are TRBV29-1 and TRBJ1-3, with D hard to call. Trimming took 4 bases from V and 0 from J, leaving 7 bases between them. The CDR3 spans 13 residues. Germline lookup yields CDR1 SQVTM and CDR2 ANQGSEA. This CDR3 is CSVAPYSGNTIYF. The CDR3 nucleotides read TGCAGCGTTGCCCCTTACTCTGGAAACACCATATATTTT.

In this sample, this clonotype turned up a few times. The chain links TRBV20-1 to TRBJ2-1, with D perhaps given as TRBD1 or TRBD2 (5 bases each). This CDR3 contains 15 residues. The V and J ends lost 6 bases and 7 bases respectively, with 22 bases between them. Germline V gene sequence: CDR1 DFQATT, CDR2 SNEGSKA (reference sequence). The CDR3 DNA is TGCAGTGCCATCGCAGGGATGGGGGTGGGAAATGAGCAGTTCTTC. Residues: CSAIAGMGVGNEQFF.

This clonotype was seen many times. The rearrangement links TRBV29-1 to TRBJ2-6; TRBD1 matches 8 bases. The CDR3 length is 21 residues. V trimming: 6 bases; J trimming: 2 bases; junction bases outside the gene matches: 24. Germline loops: CDR1 SQVTM, CDR2 ANQGSEA. The CDR3 is CSVIVRPPLGTGQTGANVLTF. The CDR3 DNA sequence: TGCAGCGTCATTGTCCGACCTCCTCTCGGGACAGGCCAGACTGGGGCCAACGTCCTGACTTTC. Supplemented by reference TRBV29-1 and TRBJ2-6, the full variable domain reads SAVISQKPSRDICQRGTSLTIQCQVDSQVTMMFWYRQQPGQSLTLIATANQGSEATYESGFVIDKFPISRPNLTFSTLTVSNMSPEDSSIYLCSVIVRPPLGTGQTGANVLTFGAGSRLTVL.

This clonotype was counted at least ten times. This chain links TRBV19 with TRBJ2-7, with 8 bases fitting TRBD1. Germline CDR1 is LNHDA and CDR2 is SQIVND (reference sequence). V lost 3 bases to trimming and J lost 6 bases; unmatched junction nucleotides: 4. The CDR3 loop spans 13 amino acids. Written as DNA, the CDR3 is TGTGCCAGTAGTATGAGACAGGGGCTCGAGCAGTACTTC. This gives the protein CASSMRQGLEQYF.

This clonotype was counted many times. This chain joins TRBV20-1 and TRBJ1-6; 7 bases agree with TRBD1. The CDR3 sequence is 15 residues long. After removal of 2 bases from V and 7 bases from J, the junction contained 8 bases not matched to a gene. Per the germline V gene, CDR1 is DFQATT and CDR2 is SNEGSKA (reference sequence). The chain's CDR3 is CSARLADRTNSPLHF. The CDR3 DNA sequence: TGCAGTGCTAGACTGGCGGACAGGACGAATTCACCCCTCCACTTT.